Listed below are T cell receptor beta chains from one sample, sequenced in a study of control samples from healthy donors and cancer patients. The table came from immunoSEQ multiplex PCR; TCRdb's copy has only in-frame clones and leaves some out. The table includes about 110,000 clones, 88% detected once. The sample taken for sequencing was PBMCs. The receptors were gathered from a woman in her fifties or sixties with lung cancer. CDR3s include the opening cysteine and the closing phenylalanine or tryptophan. The D gene is left open where the match is weak. A row's size may be missing; if present it is once, few, many or a size class.

v_gene: TRBV3-1/TRBV3-2; abundance: -; j_gene: TRBJ1-5; d_gene: -; CDR3aa: CASSPEADSAGRVGMPQHF; CDR3nt: TGTGCCAGCAGCCCCGAGGCAGATAGTGCCGGGAGAGTCGGGATGCCCCAGCATTTT
v_gene: TRBV3-1/TRBV3-2; abundance: -; j_gene: TRBJ1-1; d_gene: -; CDR3aa: CASSQFNTEAFF; CDR3nt: TGTGCCAGCAGCCAGTTCAACACTGAAGCTTTCTTT
v_gene: TRBV30; abundance: -; j_gene: TRBJ2-2; d_gene: -; CDR3aa: CAGKRPNLGNTGELFF; CDR3nt: TGTGCCGGAAAAAGACCGAACTTGGGGAACACCGGGGAGCTGTTTTTT
v_gene: TRBV19; abundance: -; j_gene: TRBJ1-3; d_gene: -; CDR3aa: CASSPPFPRQSGNTIYF; CDR3nt: TGTGCCAGTAGTCCCCCTTTCCCCAGGCAGTCTGGAAACACCATATATTTT
v_gene: TRBV9; abundance: -; j_gene: TRBJ1-1; d_gene: -; CDR3aa: CASSLHSSAGSNTEAFF; CDR3nt: TGTGCCAGCAGCCTACACTCGTCGGCAGGCAGTAACACTGAAGCTTTCTTT
v_gene: TRBV11-2; abundance: -; j_gene: TRBJ2-1; d_gene: TRBD2; CDR3aa: CASSATSGGTNEQFF; CDR3nt: TGTGCCAGCAGCGCTACTAGCGGGGGGACTAATGAGCAGTTCTTC
v_gene: TRBV19; abundance: medium-sized; j_gene: TRBJ2-7; d_gene: -; CDR3aa: CASSIGTGFSYEQYF; CDR3nt: TGTGCCAGTAGTATTGGAACAGGTTTCTCCTACGAGCAGTACTTC
v_gene: TRBV5-1; abundance: -; j_gene: TRBJ1-4; d_gene: TRBD1; CDR3aa: CASSSTGTAKDEKLFF; CDR3nt: TGCGCCAGCAGCTCCACCGGGACAGCGAAGGATGAAAAACTGTTTTTT
v_gene: TRBV5-4; abundance: -; j_gene: TRBJ2-2; d_gene: -; CDR3aa: CASSLHQNTGELFF; CDR3nt: TGTGCCAGCAGCTTGCACCAGAACACCGGGGAGCTGTTTTTT
v_gene: TRBV4-3; abundance: few; j_gene: TRBJ1-1; d_gene: -; CDR3aa: CASSQDLSLGGTEAFF; CDR3nt: TGCGCCAGCAGCCAAGACTTGTCCTTGGGGGGCACTGAAGCTTTCTTT
v_gene: TRBV9; abundance: -; j_gene: TRBJ2-7; d_gene: TRBD2; CDR3aa: CASSVGVSGGFGEQYF; CDR3nt: TGTGCCAGCAGCGTAGGAGTTAGCGGGGGATTCGGCGAGCAGTACTTC
v_gene: TRBV2; abundance: -; j_gene: TRBJ1-3; d_gene: -; CDR3aa: CASRGGHFDPGNTIYF; CDR3nt: TGTGCCAGCAGGGGGGGGCACTTCGACCCTGGAAACACCATATATTTT
v_gene: TRBV6-2/TRBV6-3; abundance: -; j_gene: TRBJ2-7; d_gene: TRBD1; CDR3aa: CASSRDGTGPYEQYF; CDR3nt: TGTGCCAGCAGCCGCGACGGGACAGGCCCCTACGAGCAGTACTTC
v_gene: TRBV5-5; abundance: -; j_gene: TRBJ2-7; d_gene: TRBD2; CDR3aa: CASSSIKTSGSYEQYF; CDR3nt: TGTGCCAGCAGCTCAATAAAAACTAGCGGGTCCTACGAGCAGTACTTC
v_gene: TRBV11-3; abundance: once; j_gene: TRBJ1-4; d_gene: -; CDR3aa: CASSLAATNEKLFF; CDR3nt: TGTGCCAGCAGCTTGGCAGCAACTAATGAAAAACTGTTTTTT
v_gene: TRBV2; abundance: -; j_gene: TRBJ1-5; d_gene: TRBD1; CDR3aa: CASSLTGVREPQHF; CDR3nt: TGTGCCAGCAGTCTCACAGGGGTTCGGGAGCCCCAGCATTTT
v_gene: TRBV2; abundance: -; j_gene: TRBJ2-2; d_gene: TRBD1; CDR3aa: CASSDPGQGMSGELFF; CDR3nt: TGTGCCAGCAGTGACCCGGGACAGGGAATGAGCGGGGAGCTGTTTTTT
v_gene: TRBV3-1/TRBV3-2; abundance: -; j_gene: TRBJ2-1; d_gene: TRBD2; CDR3aa: CASSQEGLLGNEQFF; CDR3nt: TGTGCCAGCAGCCAAGAGGGACTACTCGGCAATGAGCAGTTCTTC
v_gene: TRBV7-9; abundance: -; j_gene: TRBJ2-2; d_gene: -; CDR3aa: CASSFQGSTGELFF; CDR3nt: TGTGCCAGCAGCTTCCAAGGATCCACCGGGGAGCTGTTTTTT
v_gene: TRBV4-1; abundance: -; j_gene: TRBJ2-3; d_gene: -; CDR3aa: CASSQNGRGTDTQYF; CDR3nt: TGCGCCAGCAGCCAAAATGGAAGGGGCACAGATACGCAGTATTTT
v_gene: TRBV3-1/TRBV3-2; abundance: few; j_gene: TRBJ1-6; d_gene: -; CDR3aa: CASSPLSGYNSPLHF; CDR3nt: TGTGCCAGCAGCCCCCTGTCTGGGTATAATTCACCCCTCCACTTT
v_gene: TRBV11-2; abundance: few; j_gene: TRBJ2-5; d_gene: -; CDR3aa: CASSLPGPTGETQYF; CDR3nt: TGTGCCAGCAGCTTACCGGGGCCCACAGGGGAGACCCAGTACTTC